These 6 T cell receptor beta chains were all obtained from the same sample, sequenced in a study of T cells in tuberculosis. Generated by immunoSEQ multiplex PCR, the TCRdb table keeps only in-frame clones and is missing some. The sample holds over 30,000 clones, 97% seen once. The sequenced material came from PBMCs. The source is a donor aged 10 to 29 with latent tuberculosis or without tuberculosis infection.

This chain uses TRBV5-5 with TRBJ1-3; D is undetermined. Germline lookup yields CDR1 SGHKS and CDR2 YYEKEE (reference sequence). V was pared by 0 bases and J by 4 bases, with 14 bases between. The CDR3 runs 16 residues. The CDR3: CASSLVDWGSGNTIYF. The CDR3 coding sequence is TGTGCCAGCAGCTTGGTGGACTGGGGATCGGGAAACACCATATATTTT.

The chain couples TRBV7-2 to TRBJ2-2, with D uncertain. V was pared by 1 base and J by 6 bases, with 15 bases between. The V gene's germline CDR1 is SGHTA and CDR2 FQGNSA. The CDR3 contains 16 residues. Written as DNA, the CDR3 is TGTGCCAGCAGCTTAGTCGTTTCCGGGTCACCCGGGGAGCTGTTTTTT. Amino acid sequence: CASSLVVSGSPGELFF.

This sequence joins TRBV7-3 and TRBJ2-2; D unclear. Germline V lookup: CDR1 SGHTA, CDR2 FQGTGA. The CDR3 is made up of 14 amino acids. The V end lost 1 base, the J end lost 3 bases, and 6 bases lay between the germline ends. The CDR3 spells CASSLSRDTGELFF. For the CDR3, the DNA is TGTGCCAGCAGCTTAAGTCGAGACACCGGGGAGCTGTTTTTT. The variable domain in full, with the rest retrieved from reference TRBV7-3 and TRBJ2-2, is GAGVSQTPSNKVTEKGKYVELRCDPISGHTALYWYRQSLGQGPEFLIYFQGTGAADDSGLPNDRFFAVRPEGSVSTLKIQRTERGDSAVYLCASSLSRDTGELFFGEGSRLTVL.

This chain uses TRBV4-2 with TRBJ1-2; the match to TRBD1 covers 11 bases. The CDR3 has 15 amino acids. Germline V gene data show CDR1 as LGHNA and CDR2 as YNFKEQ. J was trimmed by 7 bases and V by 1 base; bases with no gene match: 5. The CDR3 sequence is CASSQALGQGVGYTF. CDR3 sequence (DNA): TGTGCCAGCAGCCAAGCTTTGGGACAGGGGGTTGGCTACACCTTC.

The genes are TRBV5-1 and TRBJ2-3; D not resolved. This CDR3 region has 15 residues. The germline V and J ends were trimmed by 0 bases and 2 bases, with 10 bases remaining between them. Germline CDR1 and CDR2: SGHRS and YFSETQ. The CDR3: CASSLGTTTTDTQYF. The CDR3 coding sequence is TGCGCCAGCAGCTTGGGTACCACTACCACAGATACGCAGTATTTT.

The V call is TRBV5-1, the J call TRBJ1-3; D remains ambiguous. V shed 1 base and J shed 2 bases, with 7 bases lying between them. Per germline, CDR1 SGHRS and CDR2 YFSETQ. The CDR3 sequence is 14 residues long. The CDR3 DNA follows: TGCGCCAGCAGCTTGAAAGAGGCTGGAAACACCATATATTTT. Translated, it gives CASSLKEAGNTIYF.